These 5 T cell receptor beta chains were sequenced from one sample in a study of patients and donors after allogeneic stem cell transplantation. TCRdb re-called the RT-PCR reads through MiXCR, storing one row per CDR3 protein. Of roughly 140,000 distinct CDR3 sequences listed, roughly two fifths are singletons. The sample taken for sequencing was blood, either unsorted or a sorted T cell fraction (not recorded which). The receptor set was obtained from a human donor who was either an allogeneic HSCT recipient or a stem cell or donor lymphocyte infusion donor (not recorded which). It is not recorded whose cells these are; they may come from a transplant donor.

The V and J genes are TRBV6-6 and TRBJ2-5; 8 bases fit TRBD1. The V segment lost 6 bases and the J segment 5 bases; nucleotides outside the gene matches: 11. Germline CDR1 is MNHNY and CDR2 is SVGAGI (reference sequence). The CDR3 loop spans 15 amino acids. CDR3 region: CASSQDRVREETQYF. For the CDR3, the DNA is TGTGCCAGCAGCCAGGACAGGGTTCGAGAGGAGACCCAGTACTTC.

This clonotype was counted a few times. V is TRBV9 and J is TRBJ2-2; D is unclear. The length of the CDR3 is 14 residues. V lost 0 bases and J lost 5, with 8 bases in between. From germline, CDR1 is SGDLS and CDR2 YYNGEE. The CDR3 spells CASSVVEGTGELFF. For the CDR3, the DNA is TGTGCCAGCAGCGTAGTTGAAGGGACCGGGGAGCTGTTTTTT.

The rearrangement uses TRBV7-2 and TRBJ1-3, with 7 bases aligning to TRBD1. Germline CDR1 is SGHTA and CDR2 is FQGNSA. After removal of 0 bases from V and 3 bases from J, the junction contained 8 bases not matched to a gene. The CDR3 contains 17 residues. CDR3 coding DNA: TGTGCCAGCAGCTTAGCGACAGACAGGGTTAGTGGAAACACCATATATTTT. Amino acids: CASSLATDRVSGNTIYF.

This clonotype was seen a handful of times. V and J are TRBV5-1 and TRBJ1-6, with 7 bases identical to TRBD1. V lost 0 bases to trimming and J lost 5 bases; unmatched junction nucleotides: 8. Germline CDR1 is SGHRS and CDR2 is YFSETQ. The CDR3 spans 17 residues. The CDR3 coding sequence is TGCGCCAGCAGCTTGGAGGGGGCAAACTGGGATAATTCACCCCTCCACTTT. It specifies CASSLEGANWDNSPLHF.

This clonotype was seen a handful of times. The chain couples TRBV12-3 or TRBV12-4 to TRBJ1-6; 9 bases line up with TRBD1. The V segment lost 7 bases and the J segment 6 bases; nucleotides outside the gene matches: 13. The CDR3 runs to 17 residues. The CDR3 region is CASTLATGGKLNSPLHF. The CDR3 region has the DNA TGTGCCAGCACCCTCGCGACAGGGGGGAAACTTAATTCACCCCTCCACTTT.